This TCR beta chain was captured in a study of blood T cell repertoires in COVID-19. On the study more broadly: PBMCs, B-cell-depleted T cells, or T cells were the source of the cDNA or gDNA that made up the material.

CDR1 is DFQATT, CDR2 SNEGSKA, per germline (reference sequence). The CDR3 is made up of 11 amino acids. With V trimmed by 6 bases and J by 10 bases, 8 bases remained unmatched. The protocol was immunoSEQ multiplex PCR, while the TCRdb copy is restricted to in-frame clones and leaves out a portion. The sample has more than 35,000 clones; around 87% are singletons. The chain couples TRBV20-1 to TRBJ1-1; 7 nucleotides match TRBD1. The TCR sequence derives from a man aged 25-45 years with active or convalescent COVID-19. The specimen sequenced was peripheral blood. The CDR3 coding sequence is TGCAGTGCCAAGGAGGACAGGAGAGCTTTCTTT. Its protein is CSAKEDRRAFF.